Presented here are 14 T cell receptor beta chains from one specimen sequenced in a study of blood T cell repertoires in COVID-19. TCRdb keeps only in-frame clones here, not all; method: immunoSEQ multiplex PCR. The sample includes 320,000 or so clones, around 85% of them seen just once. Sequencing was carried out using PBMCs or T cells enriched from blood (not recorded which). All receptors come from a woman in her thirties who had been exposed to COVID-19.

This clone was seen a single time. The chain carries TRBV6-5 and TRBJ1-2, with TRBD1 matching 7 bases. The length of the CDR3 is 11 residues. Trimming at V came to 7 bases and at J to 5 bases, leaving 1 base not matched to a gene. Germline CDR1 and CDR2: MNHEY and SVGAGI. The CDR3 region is CASKGAYGYTF. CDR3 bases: TGTGCCAGCAAGGGGGCGTATGGCTACACCTTC.

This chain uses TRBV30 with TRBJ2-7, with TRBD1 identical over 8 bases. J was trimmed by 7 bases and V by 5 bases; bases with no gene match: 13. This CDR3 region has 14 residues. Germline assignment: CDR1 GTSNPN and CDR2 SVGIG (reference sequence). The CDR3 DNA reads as TGTGCCTGGCATCCAGGACAGGGCTTGAATGAGCAGTACTTC. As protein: CAWHPGQGLNEQYF. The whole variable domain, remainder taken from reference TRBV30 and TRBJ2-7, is SQTIHQWPATLVQPVGSPLSLECTVEGTSNPNLYWYRQAAGRGLQLLFYSVGIGQISSEVPQNLSASRPQDRQFILSSKKLLLSDSGFYLCAWHPGQGLNEQYFGPGTRLTVT.

The CDR3 reads CASSPSREGEQYF. Written as DNA, the CDR3 is TGTGCCAGCAGCCCTAGCCGGGAGGGCGAGCAGTACTTC. The rearrangement joins TRBV7-3 to TRBJ2-7; 8 positions agree with TRBD2. This CDR3 contains 13 residues. CDR1 and CDR2 (germline): SGHTA, FQGTGA. J gave up 6 bases and V 5 bases, and 6 bases lay outside the gene matches.

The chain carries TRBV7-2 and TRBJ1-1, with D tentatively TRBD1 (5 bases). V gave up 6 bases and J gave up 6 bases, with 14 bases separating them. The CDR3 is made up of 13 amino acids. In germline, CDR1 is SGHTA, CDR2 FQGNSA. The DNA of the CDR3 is TGTGCCAGCAGTCTCTACGGGGGACCTGAAGCTTTCTTT. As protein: CASSLYGGPEAFF. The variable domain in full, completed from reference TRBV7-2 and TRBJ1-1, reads GAGVSQSPSNKVTEKGKDVELRCDPISGHTALYWYRQSLGQGLEFLIYFQGNSAPDKSGLPSDRFSAERTGGSVSTLTIQRTQQEDSAVYLCASSLYGGPEAFFGQGTRLTVV.

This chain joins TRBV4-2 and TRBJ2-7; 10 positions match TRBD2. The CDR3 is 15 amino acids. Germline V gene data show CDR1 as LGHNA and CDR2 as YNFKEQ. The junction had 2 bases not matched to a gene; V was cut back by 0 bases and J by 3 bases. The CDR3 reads CASSQEASGSYEQYF. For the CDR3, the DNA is TGTGCCAGCAGCCAAGAGGCTAGCGGGAGCTACGAGCAGTACTTC.

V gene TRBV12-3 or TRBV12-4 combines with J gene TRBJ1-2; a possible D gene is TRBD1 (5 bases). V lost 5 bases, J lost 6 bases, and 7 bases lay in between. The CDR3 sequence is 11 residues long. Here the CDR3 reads CASSRGDGYTF. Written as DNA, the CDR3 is TGTGCCAGCAGTCGGGGGGATGGCTACACCTTC.

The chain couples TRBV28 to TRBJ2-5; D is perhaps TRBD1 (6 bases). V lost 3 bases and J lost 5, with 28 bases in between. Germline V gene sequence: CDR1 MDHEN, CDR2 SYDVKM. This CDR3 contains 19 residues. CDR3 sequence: CASSLDPGTDSGVLETQYF. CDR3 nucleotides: TGTGCCAGCAGTTTGGATCCCGGAACGGACAGTGGGGTTTTGGAGACCCAGTACTTC.

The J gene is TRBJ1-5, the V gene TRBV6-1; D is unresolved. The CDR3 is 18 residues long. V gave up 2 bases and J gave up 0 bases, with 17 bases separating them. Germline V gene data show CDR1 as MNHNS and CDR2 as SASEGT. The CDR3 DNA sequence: TGTGCCAGCAGTGAATTGCCGGGAGGGAGGTTTAGCAATCAGCCCCAGCATTTT. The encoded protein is CASSELPGGRFSNQPQHF.

In nucleotides, the CDR3 is TGTGCCTGGAGACATTTCGACAGGGGTTTCCCTAACTATGGCTACACCTTC. This gives the protein CAWRHFDRGFPNYGYTF. The chain employs TRBV30 and TRBJ1-2, with TRBD1 matching over 8 bases. Germline values: CDR1 GTSNPN, CDR2 SVGIG (reference sequence). The V segment lost 3 bases and the J segment 0 bases; nucleotides outside the gene matches: 12. The CDR3 has 17 residues.

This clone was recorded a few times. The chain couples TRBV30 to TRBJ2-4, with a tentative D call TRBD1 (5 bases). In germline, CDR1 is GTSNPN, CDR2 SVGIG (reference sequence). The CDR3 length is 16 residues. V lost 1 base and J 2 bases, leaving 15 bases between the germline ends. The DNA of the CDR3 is TGTGCCTGGAGTGGAATACAGGCCCATACCAAAAACATTCAGTACTTC. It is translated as CAWSGIQAHTKNIQYF.

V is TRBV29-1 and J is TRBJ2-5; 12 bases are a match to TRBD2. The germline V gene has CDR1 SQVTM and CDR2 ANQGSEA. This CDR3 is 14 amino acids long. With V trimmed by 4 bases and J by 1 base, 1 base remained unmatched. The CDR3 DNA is TGCAGCGTTGGGACTAGCGGGGCCCAAGAGACCCAGTACTTC. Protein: CSVGTSGAQETQYF.

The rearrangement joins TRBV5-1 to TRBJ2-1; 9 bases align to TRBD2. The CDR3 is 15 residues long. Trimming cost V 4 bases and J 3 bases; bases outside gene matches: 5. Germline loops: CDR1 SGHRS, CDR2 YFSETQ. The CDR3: CASSGGTSIYNEQFF. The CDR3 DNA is TGCGCCAGCAGCGGCGGGACTAGCATCTACAATGAGCAGTTCTTC.

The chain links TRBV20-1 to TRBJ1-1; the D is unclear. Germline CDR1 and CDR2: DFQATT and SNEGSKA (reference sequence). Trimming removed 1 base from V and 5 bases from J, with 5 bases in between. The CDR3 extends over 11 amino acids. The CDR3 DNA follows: TGCAGTGCTAGAGGAGTGACTGAAGCTTTCTTT. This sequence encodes CSARGVTEAFF.

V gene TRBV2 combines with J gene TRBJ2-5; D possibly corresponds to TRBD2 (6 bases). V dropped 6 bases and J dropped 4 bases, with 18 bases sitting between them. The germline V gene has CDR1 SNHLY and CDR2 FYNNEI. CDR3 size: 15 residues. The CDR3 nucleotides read TGTGCCAGCAGGGAGAGGGAGCGGGTCGTAGAGACCCAGTACTTC. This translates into CASRERERVVETQYF.